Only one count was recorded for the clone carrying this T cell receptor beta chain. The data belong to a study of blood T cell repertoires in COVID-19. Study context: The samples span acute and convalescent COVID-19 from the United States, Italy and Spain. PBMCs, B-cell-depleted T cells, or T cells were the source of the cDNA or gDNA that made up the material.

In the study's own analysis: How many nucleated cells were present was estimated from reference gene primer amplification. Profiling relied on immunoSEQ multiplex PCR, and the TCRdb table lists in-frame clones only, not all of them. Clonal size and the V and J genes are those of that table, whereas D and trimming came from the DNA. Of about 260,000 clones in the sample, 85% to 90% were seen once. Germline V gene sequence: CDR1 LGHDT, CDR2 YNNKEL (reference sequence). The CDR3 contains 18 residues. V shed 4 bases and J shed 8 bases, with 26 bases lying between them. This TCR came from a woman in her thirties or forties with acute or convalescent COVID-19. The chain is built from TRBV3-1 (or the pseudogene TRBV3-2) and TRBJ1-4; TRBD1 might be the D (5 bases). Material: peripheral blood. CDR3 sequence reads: CASSPLLLPVQGGEKLFF. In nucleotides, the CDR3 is TGTGCCAGCAGCCCATTACTATTACCTGTGCAGGGCGGAGAAAAACTGTTTTTT.